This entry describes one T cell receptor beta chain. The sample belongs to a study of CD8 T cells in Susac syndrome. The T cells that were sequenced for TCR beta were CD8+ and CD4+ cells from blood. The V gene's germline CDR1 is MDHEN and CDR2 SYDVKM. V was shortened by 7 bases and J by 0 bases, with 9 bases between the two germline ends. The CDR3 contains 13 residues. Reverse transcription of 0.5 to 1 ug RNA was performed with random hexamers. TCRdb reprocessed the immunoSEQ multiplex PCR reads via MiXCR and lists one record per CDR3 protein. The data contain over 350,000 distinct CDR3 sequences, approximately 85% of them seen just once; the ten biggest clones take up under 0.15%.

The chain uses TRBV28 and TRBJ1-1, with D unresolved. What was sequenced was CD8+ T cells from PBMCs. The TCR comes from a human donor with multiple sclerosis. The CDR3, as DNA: TGTGCCAGCATTACCTCAATGAACACTGAAGCTTTCTTT. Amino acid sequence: CASITSMNTEAFF.